This TCR beta chain was observed in a study of T cells in Graves' hyperthyroidism and ophthalmopathy. Fresh peripheral blood, under 13 ml, was the source of the PBMCs. This clonotype was picked up many times. The antigen remains undetermined. The germline V gene has CDR1 LNHDA and CDR2 SQIVND (reference sequence). V was pared by 6 bases and J by 0 bases, with 8 bases between. This CDR3 region has 13 residues. The study's findings and limits: Blood also showed most of the thyroid clonotypes that were expanded above 0.001.

Amplified TCR beta CDR3 regions derived from RNA transcripts. Using the HTBI primer set, a first-round RT-PCR was run on the TCR CDR3. Using its own MiXCR run on the multiplex PCR reads, TCRdb lists one record per CDR3 protein. The sample comprises approximately 330,000 distinct CDR3 sequences, roughly 21% of which are singletons, and roughly 52% rests with the top ten. Material for sequencing was blood. This receptor was taken from a woman between 45 and 60 years old with Graves' hyperthyroidism. The chain employs TRBV19 and TRBJ1-1; no definite D call. This CDR3 reads CASSRILNTEAFF. The CDR3 bases are TGTGCCAGTAGCCGGATCCTGAACACTGAAGCTTTCTTT.